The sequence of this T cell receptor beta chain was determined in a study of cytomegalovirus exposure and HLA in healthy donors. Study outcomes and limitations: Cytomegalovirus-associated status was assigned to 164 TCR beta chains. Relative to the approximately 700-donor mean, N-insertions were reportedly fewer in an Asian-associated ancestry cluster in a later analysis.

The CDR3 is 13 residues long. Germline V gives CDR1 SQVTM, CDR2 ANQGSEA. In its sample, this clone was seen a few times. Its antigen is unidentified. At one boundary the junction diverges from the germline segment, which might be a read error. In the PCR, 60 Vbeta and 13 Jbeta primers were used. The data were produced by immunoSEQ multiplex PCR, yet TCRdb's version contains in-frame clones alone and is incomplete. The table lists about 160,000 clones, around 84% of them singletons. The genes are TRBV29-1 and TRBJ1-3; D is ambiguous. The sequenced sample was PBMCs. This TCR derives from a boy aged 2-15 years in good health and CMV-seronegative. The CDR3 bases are TGCAGCGTCGAAGTCTACTCTGGAAACACCATATATTTT. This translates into CSVEVYSGNTIYF.